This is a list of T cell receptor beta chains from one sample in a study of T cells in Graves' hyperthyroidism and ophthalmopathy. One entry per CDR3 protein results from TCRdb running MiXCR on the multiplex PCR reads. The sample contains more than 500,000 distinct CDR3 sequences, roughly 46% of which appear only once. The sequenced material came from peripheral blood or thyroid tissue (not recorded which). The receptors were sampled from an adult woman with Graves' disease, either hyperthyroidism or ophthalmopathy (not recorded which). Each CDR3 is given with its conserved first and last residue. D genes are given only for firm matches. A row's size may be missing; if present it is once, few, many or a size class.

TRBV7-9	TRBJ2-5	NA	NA	TGTGCCAGCAGCCAAGCGAATCAAGAGACCCAGTACTTC	CASSQANQETQYF
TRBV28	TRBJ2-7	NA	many	TGTGCCAGCAGTGGGACGCTTAAGGAGCAGTACTTC	CASSGTLKEQYF
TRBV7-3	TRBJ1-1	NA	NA	TGTGCCAGCAGAAGGGACGGAAACTACGGGGAGCTGGCTTTCTTT	CASRRDGNYGELAFF
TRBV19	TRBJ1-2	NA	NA	TGTGCCAGTAGTATTAGGCATGGGGGGGCGCTTGGCTACACCTTC	CASSIRHGGALGYTF
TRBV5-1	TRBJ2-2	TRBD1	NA	TGCGCCAGCAGCTTGGCCAGGGGGCCTGTCGGGGAGCTGTTTTTT	CASSLARGPVGELFF
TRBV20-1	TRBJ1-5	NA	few	TGCAGTGCTAGGACAGTTAATGGCAATCAGCCCCAGCATTTT	CSARTVNGNQPQHF
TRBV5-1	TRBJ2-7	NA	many	TGCGCCAGCAGCTTGGGGGAGTACGAGCAGTACTTC	CASSLGEYEQYF
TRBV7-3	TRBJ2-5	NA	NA	TGTGCCAGCAGCTACGGACAGCAAGAGACCCAGTACTTC	CASSYGQQETQYF
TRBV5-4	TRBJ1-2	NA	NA	TGTGCCAGCAGCTTGGCAGGGAGCATCATCTCTGGCTACACCTTC	CASSLAGSIISGYTF
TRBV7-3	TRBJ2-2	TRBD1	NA	TGTGCCAGCAGCCAAACAGGGGCGGTAGTGGAAGCCGGGGAGCTGTTTTTT	CASSQTGAVVEAGELFF
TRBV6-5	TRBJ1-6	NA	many	TGTGCCAGCGGTCGGGGGAAGAGTTCACCCCTCCACTTT	CASGRGKSSPLHF
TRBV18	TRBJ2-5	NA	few	TGTGCCAGCTCACCATCCAAGGGACCAGGGGGGCGCGAGACCCAGTACTTC	CASSPSKGPGGRETQYF
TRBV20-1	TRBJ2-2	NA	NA	TGCAGTGCCCTCGGGTCCTACACCGGGGAGCTGTTTTTT	CSALGSYTGELFF
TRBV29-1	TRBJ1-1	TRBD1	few	TGCAGCGTTGAGGCCGGGACAGCGAACACTGAAGCTTTCTTT	CSVEAGTANTEAFF
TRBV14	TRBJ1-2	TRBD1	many	TGTGCCAGCAGCCAAGATCTTACAGGGGGCGGTTATGGCTACACCTTC	CASSQDLTGGGYGYTF
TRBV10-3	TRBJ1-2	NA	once	TGTGCCTCACTCTTGGACAGTAACTTTAACCATGGCTACACCTTC	CASLLDSNFNHGYTF